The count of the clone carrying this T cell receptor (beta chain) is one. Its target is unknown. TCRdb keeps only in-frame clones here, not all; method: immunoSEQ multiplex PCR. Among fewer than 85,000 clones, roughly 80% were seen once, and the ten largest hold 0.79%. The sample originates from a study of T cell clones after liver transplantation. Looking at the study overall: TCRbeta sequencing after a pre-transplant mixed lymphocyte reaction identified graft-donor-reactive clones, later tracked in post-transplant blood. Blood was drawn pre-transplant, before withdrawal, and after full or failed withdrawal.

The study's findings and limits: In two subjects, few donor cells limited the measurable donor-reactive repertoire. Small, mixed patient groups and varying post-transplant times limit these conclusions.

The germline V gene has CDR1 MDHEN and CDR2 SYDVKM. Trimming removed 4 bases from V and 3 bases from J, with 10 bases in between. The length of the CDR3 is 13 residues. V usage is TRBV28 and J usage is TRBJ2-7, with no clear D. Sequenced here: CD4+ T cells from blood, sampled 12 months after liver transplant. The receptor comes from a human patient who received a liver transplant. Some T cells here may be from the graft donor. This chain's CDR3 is CASSYSNRYEQYF. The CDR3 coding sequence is TGTGCCAGCAGTTACTCTAACCGCTACGAGCAGTACTTC.